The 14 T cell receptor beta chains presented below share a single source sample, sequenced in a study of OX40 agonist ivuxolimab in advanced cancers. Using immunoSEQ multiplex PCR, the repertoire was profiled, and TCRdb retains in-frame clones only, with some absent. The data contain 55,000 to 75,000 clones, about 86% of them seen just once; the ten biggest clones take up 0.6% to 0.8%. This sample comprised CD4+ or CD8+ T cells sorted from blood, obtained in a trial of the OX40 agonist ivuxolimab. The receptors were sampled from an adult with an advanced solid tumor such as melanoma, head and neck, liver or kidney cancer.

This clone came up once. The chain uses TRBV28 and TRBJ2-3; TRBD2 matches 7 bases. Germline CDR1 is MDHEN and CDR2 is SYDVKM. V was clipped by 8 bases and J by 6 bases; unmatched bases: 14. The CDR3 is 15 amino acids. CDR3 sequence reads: CASRIAGGGRDTQYF. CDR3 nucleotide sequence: TGTGCCAGCCGAATAGCGGGCGGCGGTCGGGATACGCAGTATTTT.

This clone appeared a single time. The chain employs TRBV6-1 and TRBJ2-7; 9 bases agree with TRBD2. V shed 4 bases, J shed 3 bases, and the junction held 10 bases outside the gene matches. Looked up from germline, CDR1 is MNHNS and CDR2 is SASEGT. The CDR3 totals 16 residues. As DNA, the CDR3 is TGTGCCAGCAGTGCCCGAAGTAGCGGGAGTCTCTACGAGCAGTACTTC. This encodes CASSARSSGSLYEQYF.

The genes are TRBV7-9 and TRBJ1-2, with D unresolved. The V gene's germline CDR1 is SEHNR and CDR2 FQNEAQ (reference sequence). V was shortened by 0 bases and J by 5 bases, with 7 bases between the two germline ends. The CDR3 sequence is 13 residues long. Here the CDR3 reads CASSLALGYGYTF. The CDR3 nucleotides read TGTGCCAGCAGCTTAGCTTTGGGGTATGGCTACACCTTC.

CDR3 nucleotides: TGTGCCAGTAGTGCCTTGACTAGCGGGGGGGCCTATGAGCAGTTCTTC. Amino acid sequence: CASSALTSGGAYEQFF. The chain carries TRBV19 and TRBJ2-1; 14 positions agree with TRBD2. With 5 bases clipped from V and 8 bases from J, the junction kept 8 bases outside the gene matches. The germline V gene has CDR1 LNHDA and CDR2 SQIVND (reference sequence). This CDR3 spans 16 amino acids.

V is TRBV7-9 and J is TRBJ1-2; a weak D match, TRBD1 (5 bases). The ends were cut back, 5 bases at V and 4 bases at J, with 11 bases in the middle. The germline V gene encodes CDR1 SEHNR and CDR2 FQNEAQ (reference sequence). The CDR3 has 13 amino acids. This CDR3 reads CASSDDRAYGYTF. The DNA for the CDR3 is TGTGCCAGCAGCGACGACAGAGCCTATGGCTACACCTTC.

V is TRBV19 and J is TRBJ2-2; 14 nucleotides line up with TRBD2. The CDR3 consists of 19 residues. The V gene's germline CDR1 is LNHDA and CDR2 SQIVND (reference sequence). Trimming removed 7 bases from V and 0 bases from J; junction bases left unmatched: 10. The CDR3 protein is CASTLWWTSGRPNTGELFF. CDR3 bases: TGTGCCAGTACCCTTTGGTGGACTAGCGGGAGGCCGAACACCGGGGAGCTGTTTTTT.

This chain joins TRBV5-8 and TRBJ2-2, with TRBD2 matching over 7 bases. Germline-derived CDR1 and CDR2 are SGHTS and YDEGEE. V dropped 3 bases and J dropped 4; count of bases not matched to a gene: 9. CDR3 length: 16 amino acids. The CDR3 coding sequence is TGTGCCAGCAGCTACTCGGGGGGTTTACTCACCGGGGAGCTGTTTTTT. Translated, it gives CASSYSGGLLTGELFF.

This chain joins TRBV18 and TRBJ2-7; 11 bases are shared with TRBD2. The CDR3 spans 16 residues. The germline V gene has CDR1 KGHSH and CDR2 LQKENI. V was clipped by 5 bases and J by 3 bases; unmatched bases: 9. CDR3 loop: CASSILKLAGDYEQYF. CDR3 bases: TGTGCCAGCTCAATACTAAAACTAGCGGGGGACTACGAGCAGTACTTC.

The CDR3 DNA reads TGTGCCAGCAGTTTAATTAGCTCCTACGAGCAGTACTTC. Its protein product is CASSLISSYEQYF. The gene calls are TRBV28 and TRBJ2-7, with unresolved D. Trimming left V 2 bases short and J 0 bases short, with 5 bases between. The CDR3 length is 13 residues. CDR1 is MDHEN and CDR2 is SYDVKM in the germline V gene.

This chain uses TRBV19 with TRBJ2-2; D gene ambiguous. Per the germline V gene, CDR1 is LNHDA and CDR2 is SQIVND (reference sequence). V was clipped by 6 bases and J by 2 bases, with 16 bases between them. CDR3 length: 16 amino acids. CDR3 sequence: CASSPFRDVNTGELFF. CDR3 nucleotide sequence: TGTGCCAGTAGCCCTTTTCGCGACGTAAACACCGGGGAGCTGTTTTTT.

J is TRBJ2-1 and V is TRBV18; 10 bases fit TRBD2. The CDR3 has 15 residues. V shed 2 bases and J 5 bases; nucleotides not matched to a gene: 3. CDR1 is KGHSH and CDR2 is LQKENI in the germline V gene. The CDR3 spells CASSPILAGNNEQFF. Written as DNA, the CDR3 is TGTGCCAGCTCACCAATACTAGCGGGAAACAATGAGCAGTTCTTC.

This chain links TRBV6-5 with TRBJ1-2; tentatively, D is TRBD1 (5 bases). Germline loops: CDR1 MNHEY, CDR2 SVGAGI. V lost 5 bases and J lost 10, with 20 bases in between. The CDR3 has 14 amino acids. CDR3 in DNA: TGTGCCAGCAGTCCCACGCGGGCAGGGTGGTACTACACCTTC. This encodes CASSPTRAGWYYTF.

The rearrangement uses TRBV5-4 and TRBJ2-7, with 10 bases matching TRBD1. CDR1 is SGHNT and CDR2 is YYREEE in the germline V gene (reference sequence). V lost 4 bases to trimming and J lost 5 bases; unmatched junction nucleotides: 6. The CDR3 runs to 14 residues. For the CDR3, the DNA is TGTGCCAGCAGCGCCGACAGGGGGCTGAACGAGCAGTACTTC. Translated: CASSADRGLNEQYF.

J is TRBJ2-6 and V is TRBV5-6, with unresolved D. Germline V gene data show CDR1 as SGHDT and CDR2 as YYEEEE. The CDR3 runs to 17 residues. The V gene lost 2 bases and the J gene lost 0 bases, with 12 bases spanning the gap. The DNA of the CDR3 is TGTGCCAGCAGCTTTCCACAAAAACTCTCTGGGGCCAACGTCCTGACTTTC. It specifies CASSFPQKLSGANVLTF.